This TCR beta chain was obtained from a study of cytomegalovirus exposure and HLA in healthy donors. Study-level background: The study's early data release held some 85 million unique TCRs from HLA-typed donors.

Every donor was a healthy person donating bone marrow. Study results and caveats: Fewer than 200 TCR beta chains were listed as cytomegalovirus-associated.

Primers: 60 Vbeta forward and 13 Jbeta reverse. Authors' processing steps: Unique TCR beta chains numbered about 72 million in a later analysis, with around 10 million shared. Clones were read by immunoSEQ multiplex PCR, and TCRdb kept only the in-frame ones, dropping some. V and J calls and clone size come straight from that table; D and trimming were deduced from the DNA. Here the sample spans around 100,000 clones, around 80% being singletons. In regard to this clone: Its antigen is currently unknown.

Sequencing was performed on PBMCs. The sequence was obtained from a woman aged 18-29 years in good health and CMV-seropositive.

The CDR3 here is CASSEGTFEQYF. The CDR3 DNA sequence: TGTGCCAGCAGTGAAGGGACATTCGAGCAGTACTTC. V usage is TRBV6-5 and J usage is TRBJ2-7, with D maybe TRBD1 (6 bases). The germline V gene has CDR1 MNHEY and CDR2 SVGAGI. The CDR3 loop spans 12 amino acids. V gave up 5 bases and J gave up 6 bases, with 11 bases separating them.